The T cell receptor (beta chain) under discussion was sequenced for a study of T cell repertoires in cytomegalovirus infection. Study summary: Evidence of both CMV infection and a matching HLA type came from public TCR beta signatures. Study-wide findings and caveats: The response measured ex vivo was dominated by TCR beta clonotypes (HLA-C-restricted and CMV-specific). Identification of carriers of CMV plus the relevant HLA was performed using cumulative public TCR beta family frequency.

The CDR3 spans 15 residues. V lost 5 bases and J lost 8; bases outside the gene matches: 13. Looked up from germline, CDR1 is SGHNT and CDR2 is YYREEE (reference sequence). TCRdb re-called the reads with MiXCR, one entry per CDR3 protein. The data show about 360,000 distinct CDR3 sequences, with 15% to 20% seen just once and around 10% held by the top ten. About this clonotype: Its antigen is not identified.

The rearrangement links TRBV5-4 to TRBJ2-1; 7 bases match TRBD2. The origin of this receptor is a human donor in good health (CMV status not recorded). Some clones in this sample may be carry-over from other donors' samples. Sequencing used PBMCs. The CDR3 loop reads CASSPGTIVAYEQFF. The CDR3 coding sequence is TGTGCCAGCAGTCCCGGGACTATCGTCGCATATGAGCAGTTCTTC. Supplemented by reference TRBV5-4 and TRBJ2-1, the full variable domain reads ETGVTQSPTHLIKTRGQQVTLRCSSQSGHNTVSWYQQALGQGPQFIFQYYREEENGRGNFPPRFSGLQFPNYSSELNVNALELDDSALYLCASSPGTIVAYEQFFGPGTRLTVL.